One sample yielded the 27 T cell receptor beta chains listed below, sequenced in a study of blood T cells in healthy people across ages. A sample-barcoded 5' primer and a J-beta primer mix were used in a second PCR of roughly 6 to 12 cycles. From the 5' RACE reads, TCRdb called clonotypes with MiXCR, one entry per CDR3 protein. The table lists 780,000 or so distinct CDR3 sequences, roughly 25% of them singletons. This same sample was also part of a study on T cells of mothers and their children.

Specimen: blood. These receptors all come from a boy between 5 and 17 years old in good health.

In this sample, this clonotype turned up a few times. This sequence joins TRBV4-3 and TRBJ1-1, with unresolved D. Looked up from germline, CDR1 is LGHNA and CDR2 is YSLEER. Trimming shortened V by 0 bases and J by 8 bases, and 7 bases separated the two germline ends. CDR3 length: 12 residues. Written as DNA, the CDR3 is TGCGCCAGCAGCCAAGATAGGATAGAAGCTTTCTTT. Translated: CASSQDRIEAFF.

This clonotype was counted a few times. This chain joins TRBV7-2 and TRBJ1-1; the D gene is possibly TRBD1 (5 bases). Trimming cost V 1 base and J 5 bases, with 11 bases left between them. The CDR3 contains 14 residues. In germline, CDR1 is SGHTA, CDR2 FQGNSA. For the CDR3, the DNA is TGTGCCAGCAGCTTAGAGGGGAAGGGGACTGAAGCTTTCTTT. The encoded protein is CASSLEGKGTEAFF.

V is TRBV6-6 and J is TRBJ1-2; D ambiguous. CDR1 is MNHNY, CDR2 SVGAGI, per germline (reference sequence). V shed 6 bases and J shed 4 bases, with 12 bases lying between them. The CDR3 has 13 amino acids. This CDR3 is CASSLEETYGYTF. As DNA, the CDR3 is TGTGCCAGCAGCCTTGAGGAAACCTATGGCTACACCTTC.

This clonotype was counted between two and nine times. The chain recombines TRBV9 with TRBJ2-3; no reliable D call. The ends were cut back, 0 bases at V and 6 bases at J, with 11 bases in the middle. CDR3 length: 14 residues. Germline V gene data show CDR1 as SGDLS and CDR2 as YYNGEE. CDR3 sequence: CASSVAPGMDTQYF. The CDR3 coding sequence is TGTGCCAGCAGCGTAGCGCCAGGTATGGATACGCAGTATTTT.

There are a few counts of this clonotype. At one end the junction does not follow the germline gene, possibly because of a read error. The rearrangement links TRBV5-1 to TRBJ2-1, with 11 bases fitting TRBD2. Per germline, CDR1 SGHRS and CDR2 YFSETQ. The CDR3 is 19 amino acids. This CDR3 is CASSSPERLAGNSYDEQFF. The CDR3, as DNA: TGCGCCAGCAGCTCCCCCGAACGACTAGCGGGGAATTCCTACGATGAGCAGTTCTTC.

The CDR3: CASSQEGGGEAFF. CDR3 nucleotides: TGCGCCAGCAGCCAAGAAGGGGGAGGTGAAGCTTTCTTT. The J gene is TRBJ1-1, the V gene TRBV4-3; D is perhaps TRBD1 (6 bases). Germline V gene sequence: CDR1 LGHNA, CDR2 YSLEER. The CDR3 is 13 residues long. V dropped 0 bases and J dropped 7 bases, with 9 bases sitting between them.

The chain recombines TRBV27 with TRBJ2-5; weak D call: TRBD2 (5 bases). V was pared by 2 bases and J by 3 bases, with 7 bases between. The CDR3 totals 13 residues. The germline V gene encodes CDR1 MNHEY and CDR2 SMNVEV (reference sequence). The CDR3 sequence: CASSLNGEETQYF. The CDR3 bases are TGTGCCAGCAGTTTAAACGGGGAAGAGACCCAGTACTTC.

This clonotype was observed a handful of times. Germline and junction disagree at one end, which may indicate a read error. V is TRBV20-1 and J is TRBJ1-1; D gene uncertain. The CDR3 consists of 14 residues. Germline V gives CDR1 DFQATT, CDR2 SNEGSKA (reference sequence). The CDR3 sequence is CSARPAWVNTEAFF. The CDR3 DNA is TGCAGTGCCCGCCCAGCGTGGGTGAATACTGAAGCTTTCTTT.

V and J are TRBV29-1 and TRBJ2-3; D could derive from TRBD1 or TRBD2 (5 bases each). V was trimmed by 7 bases and J by 4 bases, leaving 9 bases between them. The CDR3 consists of 11 residues. Germline V gene lookup returns CDR1 SQVTM and CDR2 ANQGSEA. The CDR3 region has the DNA TGCAGCGCCCGGGGCCCAGATACGCAGTATTTT. Residues: CSARGPDTQYF.

The rearrangement joins TRBV19 to TRBJ2-3; TRBD1 aligns across 10 bases. J was trimmed by 8 bases and V by 9 bases; bases with no gene match: 11. The CDR3 contains 14 residues. The germline gives CDR1 LNHDA, CDR2 SQIVND (reference sequence). The DNA of the CDR3 is TGTGCCAGCAGTTCGACAGGGGGCCGCGTTACGCAGTATTTT. It translates to CASSSTGGRVTQYF.

The chain couples TRBV28 to TRBJ1-3; no clear D. Trimming took off 2 bases at V and 0 bases at J, with 11 bases between the two ends. This CDR3 contains 16 residues. The germline V gene has CDR1 MDHEN and CDR2 SYDVKM. CDR3 nucleotides: TGTGCCAGCAGTTTAGTTAAGTTAACCTCTGGAAACACCATATATTTT. Translation gives CASSLVKLTSGNTIYF.

The sample holds a few counts of this clonotype. This sequence joins TRBV18 and TRBJ2-5; possible D gene TRBD1, 6 bases. The J call is doubtful: the DNA matches TRBJ2-1 better. Germline CDR1 KGHSH, CDR2 LQKENI. The length of the CDR3 is 14 residues. The CDR3 DNA follows: TGTGCCAGCTCACCAGGGGGCGCCCTCCCGGAGCAGTTCTTC. Residues: CASSPGGALPEQFF.

The table lists this clonotype with a few counts. The V and J genes are TRBV18 and TRBJ1-2, with D possibly matching TRBD1 (6 bases). Germline-derived CDR1 and CDR2 are KGHSH and LQKENI. Trimming shortened V by 2 bases and J by 0 bases, and 16 bases separated the two germline ends. CDR3 size: 17 residues. The CDR3 spells CASSPSIRTVSNYGYTF. CDR3 DNA sequence: TGTGCCAGCTCACCATCGATAAGGACAGTGTCTAACTATGGCTACACCTTC.

The chain employs TRBV7-6 and TRBJ2-5; D is possibly TRBD1 or TRBD2 (5 bases each). CDR1 is SGHVS, CDR2 FNYEAQ, per germline. The length of the CDR3 is 16 residues. Trimming shortened V by 4 bases and J by 1 base, and 16 bases separated the two germline ends. The CDR3 protein is CASSSFRDVFQETQYF. The CDR3 region has the DNA TGTGCCAGCAGCTCCTTCCGGGACGTTTTCCAAGAGACCCAGTACTTC.

The chain couples TRBV12-3 or TRBV12-4 to TRBJ2-1; 10 bases fit TRBD1. CDR3 length equals 18 residues. V lost 1 base and J lost 5; bases outside the gene matches: 11. The DNA for the CDR3 is TGTGCCAGCAGTTTAGAGCCATTTGGGACAGGGGAGGACAATGAGCAGTTCTTC. The encoded protein is CASSLEPFGTGEDNEQFF.

This clonotype was seen more than once but under ten times. This rearrangement joins TRBV5-5 to TRBJ2-5; 9 bases align to TRBD2. The J call may be wrong; the DNA end is better matched by TRBJ2-1. The germline V gene encodes CDR1 SGHKS and CDR2 YYEKEE (reference sequence). This CDR3 contains 14 residues. The CDR3 DNA reads TGTGCCAGCAGCCCAGCGGGAGGTTACAATGAGCAGTTCTTC. Its protein is CASSPAGGYNEQFF.

The chain joins TRBV12-3 or TRBV12-4 to TRBJ2-1; D unresolved. V lost 3 bases and J lost 3, with 9 bases in between. The CDR3 is 14 residues long. CDR3 region: CASSFGLLYNEQFF. The CDR3 bases are TGTGCCAGCAGTTTCGGTCTACTCTACAATGAGCAGTTCTTC.

This clonotype was seen a few times. This sequence joins TRBV14 and TRBJ1-1; D unclear. The V gene lost 8 bases and the J gene lost 6 bases, with 16 bases spanning the gap. CDR3 length equals 13 residues. CDR1 is SGHDN and CDR2 is FVKESK in the germline V gene. CDR3 amino acids: CASYHGQDPEAFF. Written as DNA, the CDR3 is TGTGCCAGCTACCACGGGCAGGATCCTGAAGCTTTCTTT. The full variable domain, its missing parts supplied by reference TRBV14 and TRBJ1-1, is EAGVTQFPSHSVIEKGQTVTLRCDPISGHDNLYWYRRVMGKEIKFLLHFVKESKQDESGMPNNRFLAERTGGTYSTLKVQPAELEDSGVYFCASYHGQDPEAFFGQGTRLTVV.

Written as DNA, the CDR3 is TGCGCCAGCAGCTTGGTTACTCCAACGGACGGGGGCGGCGAGCAGTACTTC. As protein: CASSLVTPTDGGGEQYF. J is TRBJ2-7 and V is TRBV5-1; tentatively, D is TRBD1 or TRBD2 (6 bases each). V dropped 0 bases and J dropped 6 bases, with 22 bases sitting between them. The CDR3 runs 17 residues. Germline V gene data show CDR1 as SGHRS and CDR2 as YFSETQ. Supplemented by reference TRBV5-1 and TRBJ2-7, the full variable domain reads KAGVTQTPRYLIKTRGQQVTLSCSPISGHRSVSWYQQTPGQGLQFLFEYFSETQRNKGNFPGRFSGRQFSNSRSEMNVSTLELGDSALYLCASSLVTPTDGGGEQYFGPGTRLTVT.

The rearrangement links TRBV2 to TRBJ2-5; 11 nucleotides align to TRBD2. Trimming removed 5 bases from V and 3 bases from J; junction bases left unmatched: 5. The CDR3 covers 15 residues. Per the germline V gene, CDR1 is SNHLY and CDR2 is FYNNEI. The CDR3 sequence: CASSRTSGGKETQYF. Written as DNA, the CDR3 is TGTGCCAGCAGTCGTACTAGCGGGGGTAAAGAGACCCAGTACTTC.

This clonotype was observed a handful of times. V gene TRBV9 combines with J gene TRBJ2-5, with TRBD2 as a possible D gene (5 bases). This CDR3 has 14 amino acids. Germline V gene lookup returns CDR1 SGDLS and CDR2 YYNGEE. V lost 1 base and J 3 bases, leaving 10 bases between the germline ends. CDR3 DNA sequence: TGTGCCAGCAGCGTATTGGACGGGGAAGAGACCCAGTACTTC. It is translated as CASSVLDGEETQYF. The complete variable domain, with remaining parts taken from reference TRBV9 and TRBJ2-5, reads DSGVTQTPKHLITATGQRVTLRCSPRSGDLSVYWYQQSLDQGLQFLIQYYNGEERAKGNILERFSAQQFPDLHSELNLSSLELGDSALYFCASSVLDGEETQYFGPGTRLLVL.

This clonotype was counted between two and nine times. The chain employs TRBV29-1 and TRBJ2-7; 8 bases match TRBD2. CDR3 size: 13 residues. CDR1 and CDR2 from the germline V gene are SQVTM and ANQGSEA. The junction had 8 bases not matched to a gene; V was cut back by 7 bases and J by 3 bases. CDR3 region: CSAQPSGGYEQYF. CDR3 sequence (DNA): TGCAGCGCCCAGCCCAGCGGGGGCTACGAGCAGTACTTC.

Comments on this clonotype: Sequence at one end of the junction differs from germline and may be a read error. The chain uses TRBV4-3 and TRBJ2-4, with TRBD2 identical over 7 bases. The CDR3 is 17 amino acids. Per the germline V gene, CDR1 is LGHNA and CDR2 is YSLEER. This CDR3 reads CASSQDWGGQDKNTQYF. CDR3 sequence (DNA): TGCGCCAGCAGCCAAGATTGGGGGGGTCAGGACAAAAACACTCAGTACTTC.

The chain recombines TRBV28 with TRBJ2-5; a weak D match, TRBD2 (5 bases). Germline-derived CDR1 and CDR2 are MDHEN and SYDVKM. V gave up 5 bases and J gave up 5 bases, with 15 bases separating them. This CDR3 region has 14 residues. CDR3 sequence reads: CASSPSREWETQYF. CDR3 nucleotide sequence: TGTGCCAGCAGTCCCTCACGGGAATGGGAGACCCAGTACTTC.

This clonotype was counted between two and nine times. The V call is TRBV20-1, the J call TRBJ1-1, with D possibly being TRBD1 (6 bases). This CDR3 has 13 residues. V lost 5 bases and J 4 bases, leaving 14 bases between the germline ends. Germline values: CDR1 DFQATT, CDR2 SNEGSKA (reference sequence). CDR3 nucleotides: TGCAGTGCTCTAGGGGGTGAGGTCACTGAAGCTTTCTTT. Translation: CSALGGEVTEAFF.

This chain uses TRBV3-1 with TRBJ2-5, with D possibly matching TRBD1 (7 bases). Per germline, CDR1 LGHDT and CDR2 YNNKEL (reference sequence). Trimming removed 4 bases from V and 1 base from J, with 13 bases in between. This CDR3 has 15 amino acids. CDR3 in amino acids: CASSRQGDFQETQYF. The CDR3 nucleotides are TGTGCCAGCAGCCGCCAGGGGGACTTCCAAGAGACCCAGTACTTC.

Only a few counts were recorded for this clonotype. This chain links TRBV28 with TRBJ2-7, with a tentative D call TRBD2 (6 bases). The CDR3 spans 13 residues. Germline CDR1 MDHEN, CDR2 SYDVKM. V shed 2 bases and J shed 4 bases, with 9 bases lying between them. The CDR3 DNA reads as TGTGCCAGCAGTTTACCGGGACTTTACGAGCAGTACTTC. Translation gives CASSLPGLYEQYF.